The 18 T cell receptor beta chains presented below share a single source sample, sequenced in a study of identical twins. TCRdb fed the 5' RACE reads into MiXCR, producing one record per CDR3 protein. This sample carries about 890,000 distinct CDR3 sequences, approximately 13% of them seen once, and the ten largest clones take about 1.6%. This same sample was also taken into another study, of yellow fever vaccine responses in identical twins.

The material sequenced was PBMCs. These receptors all stem from a woman under 30 in good health.

This clonotype was counted at least ten times. V usage is TRBV27 and J usage is TRBJ1-2; D is perhaps TRBD1 (6 bases). Germline V gene data show CDR1 as MNHEY and CDR2 as SMNVEV (reference sequence). This CDR3 spans 14 amino acids. V dropped 2 bases and J dropped 6 bases, with 13 bases sitting between them. CDR3 nucleotide sequence: TGTGCCAGCAGTTTAGTTAGGGGGAAGGATGGCTACACCTTC. Protein sequence: CASSLVRGKDGYTF.

The CDR3 spells CATSRVAGAAYNEQFF. The DNA of the CDR3 is TGTGCCACCAGCAGAGTAGCGGGGGCTGCCTACAATGAGCAGTTCTTC. The rearrangement links TRBV15 to TRBJ2-1, with 9 positions matching TRBD2. With 1 base clipped from V and 2 bases from J, the junction kept 3 bases outside the gene matches. CDR1 is LNHNV, CDR2 YYDKDF, per germline (reference sequence). The CDR3 covers 16 residues.

This clonotype was detected only a few times. V and J are TRBV10-3 and TRBJ2-1, with 7 bases matching TRBD1. Trimming cost V 6 bases and J 4 bases; bases outside gene matches: 9. Germline V gives CDR1 ENHRY, CDR2 SYGVKD. The CDR3 length is 15 residues. CDR3 amino acids: CAIRPTGATYNEQFF. The CDR3 nucleotides are TGTGCCATCAGACCTACAGGGGCCACATACAATGAGCAGTTCTTC.

V gene TRBV11-3 combines with J gene TRBJ2-1; 7 bases line up with TRBD2. V shed 5 bases, J shed 8 bases, and the junction held 9 bases outside the gene matches. Germline-derived CDR1 and CDR2 are SGHNT and YENEEA. The CDR3 length is 14 residues. The CDR3: CASSTRLASDEQFF. The CDR3 region has the DNA TGTGCCAGCAGCACCAGACTAGCTAGCGATGAGCAGTTCTTC.

The V gene is TRBV29-1, the J gene TRBJ2-2, with 13 bases matching TRBD2. After removal of 4 bases from V and 2 bases from J, the junction contained 7 bases not matched to a gene. The CDR3 has 17 residues. CDR1 is SQVTM and CDR2 is ANQGSEA in the germline V gene. The CDR3 nucleotides are TGCAGCGTTGGGGGTGGGACTAGCGGGATAAACACCGGGGAGCTGTTTTTT. Translating gives CSVGGGTSGINTGELFF.

The V and J genes are TRBV12-3 or TRBV12-4 and TRBJ1-6; TRBD1 aligns across 10 bases. CDR3 length: 15 amino acids. The V segment lost 5 bases and the J segment 10 bases; nucleotides outside the gene matches: 8. This CDR3 is CASSRWTGGRSPLHF. In DNA, the CDR3 is TGTGCCAGCAGTCGCTGGACAGGGGGTCGATCACCCCTCCACTTT.

This clonotype was detected only a few times. V and J are TRBV28 and TRBJ2-5, with TRBD2 matching over 8 bases. Germline lookup yields CDR1 MDHEN and CDR2 SYDVKM. V was pared by 9 bases and J by 5 bases, with 5 bases of the junction left unmatched. The CDR3 loop spans 12 amino acids. CDR3 loop: CASRAGAETQYF. The CDR3 region has the DNA TGTGCCAGTCGAGCGGGAGCGGAGACCCAGTACTTC.

This clonotype has only a few counts. The chain carries TRBV6-1 and TRBJ2-2; no clear D gene. Trimming took off 8 bases at V and 5 bases at J, with 9 bases between the two ends. CDR3 length: 12 residues. CDR1 is MNHNS, CDR2 SASEGT, per germline. CDR3 in amino acids: CASVRWTGELFF. The CDR3 nucleotides read TGTGCCAGCGTTAGGTGGACCGGGGAGCTGTTTTTT.

This clonotype was counted only a few times. The rearrangement links TRBV20-1 to TRBJ2-5; possible D gene TRBD2, 6 bases. CDR1 and CDR2 from the germline V gene are DFQATT and SNEGSKA (reference sequence). This CDR3 region has 15 residues. Trimming took 8 bases from V and 2 from J, leaving 21 bases between them. The CDR3 protein is CSSKRRTTQQETQYF. CDR3 DNA: TGCAGTTCCAAACGACGGACTACCCAACAAGAGACCCAGTACTTC.

This clonotype was observed a few times. The V call is TRBV6-5, the J call TRBJ2-1; D perhaps matches TRBD2 (7 bases). The CDR3 runs 16 residues. Trimming removed 0 bases at V and 6 bases at J, with 15 bases between. Per germline, CDR1 MNHEY and CDR2 SVGAGI. In nucleotides, the CDR3 is TGTGCCAGCAGTTACTCAGGCCTAGGGGGGGCCAATGAGCAGTTCTTC. Residues: CASSYSGLGGANEQFF.

The CDR3 loop is CAIPGRQGPNEQFF. Written as DNA, the CDR3 is TGTGCCATCCCGGGGCGACAGGGACCGAATGAGCAGTTCTTC. The chain employs TRBV10-3 and TRBJ2-1, with TRBD1 matching over 7 bases. Per germline, CDR1 ENHRY and CDR2 SYGVKD. Trimming cost V 8 bases and J 7 bases; bases outside gene matches: 11. This CDR3 region has 14 residues.

The rearrangement links TRBV7-8 to TRBJ2-4; TRBD1 agrees at 8 bases. CDR1 SGHVS and CDR2 FQNEAQ come from the germline V gene. Germline trimming cut 1 base from V and 4 bases from J; bases unmatched to any gene: 6. The CDR3 spans 16 residues. The CDR3 here is CASSLGSGGLKNIQYF. The CDR3 DNA follows: TGTGCCAGCAGCTTAGGATCAGGGGGCTTGAAAAACATTCAGTACTTC.

The chain employs TRBV12-3 or TRBV12-4 and TRBJ1-5; D gene unclear. Deletions cut 4 bases from V and 5 bases from J, with 9 bases between. The CDR3 contains 13 residues. The CDR3 here is CASSSGFDQPQHF. CDR3 sequence (DNA): TGTGCCAGCAGTTCCGGGTTCGATCAGCCCCAGCATTTT.

The genes are TRBV3-1 and TRBJ2-7, with D possibly matching TRBD1 (6 bases). The CDR3 runs 14 residues. Trimming pared 4 bases from V and 1 base from J, leaving 11 bases between. Germline values: CDR1 LGHDT, CDR2 YNNKEL (reference sequence). The CDR3 DNA sequence: TGTGCCAGCAGCCGCCGACAGGATTCCTACGAGCAGTACTTC. It yields the protein CASSRRQDSYEQYF.

V usage is TRBV28 and J usage is TRBJ2-7; 12 bases fit TRBD2. CDR1 MDHEN and CDR2 SYDVKM come from the germline V gene. Trimming cost V 5 bases and J 0 bases; bases outside gene matches: 14. The CDR3 runs 19 residues. The CDR3 is CASSLETSGSKKTSYEQYF. The CDR3 bases are TGTGCCAGCAGTCTGGAGACTAGCGGGAGCAAAAAGACCTCCTACGAGCAGTACTTC.

The chain has TRBV7-9 and TRBJ1-5, with D perhaps TRBD1 (5 bases). This CDR3 comprises 14 residues. CDR1 SEHNR and CDR2 FQNEAQ come from the germline V gene (reference sequence). Between the trimmed V and J ends, which lost 5 bases and 6 bases, there was a span of 14 bases. The CDR3 DNA sequence: TGTGCCAGCAGCGCGGGGCAGGGTGCTCAGCCCCAGCATTTT. It encodes CASSAGQGAQPQHF.

The rearrangement links TRBV11-3 to TRBJ1-1, with D unclear. From germline, CDR1 is SGHNT and CDR2 YENEEA. This CDR3 contains 15 residues. Trimming pared 5 bases from V and 0 bases from J, leaving 13 bases between. CDR3 DNA sequence: TGTGCCAGCAGCCCCCCCAGGCCTATGAACACTGAAGCTTTCTTT. This translates into CASSPPRPMNTEAFF. Full variable domain (rest looked up from reference TRBV11-3 and TRBJ1-1): EAGVVQSPRYKIIEKKQPVAFWCNPISGHNTLYWYLQNLGQGPELLIRYENEEAVDDSQLPKDRFSAERLKGVDSTLKIQPAELGDSAVYLCASSPPRPMNTEAFFGQGTRLTVV.

The rearrangement uses TRBV7-2 and TRBJ1-1; TRBD1 matches 7 bases. The V gene's germline CDR1 is SGHTA and CDR2 FQGNSA. CDR3 length: 15 residues. The V and J ends lost 2 bases and 2 bases, in that order; junction bases with no gene match: 5. The CDR3, as DNA: TGTGCCAGCAGCTTAACCGGGACAGAAAACACTGAAGCTTTCTTT. Translation: CASSLTGTENTEAFF.